Following are 9 T cell receptor beta chains from one sample sequenced in a study of shared clonotypes between healthy human individuals. TCRdb's copy holds only in-frame clones and misses some; the assay was immunoSEQ multiplex PCR. Here the sample spans 2 million or so clones, over 85% being singletons. The sample taken for sequencing was naive CD4+ T cells sorted from blood. Subset: CD45RA+ positively selected. These receptors came from a man aged 18 to 29 in good health.

This clone appeared once. The chain couples TRBV5-1 to TRBJ2-5; unclear D gene. The V gene lost 7 bases and the J gene lost 2 bases, with 12 bases spanning the gap. Germline V gives CDR1 SGHRS, CDR2 YFSETQ. The CDR3 totals 13 residues. This CDR3 is CASSQPNQETQYF. The CDR3 coding sequence is TGCGCCAGCTCGCAGCCTAATCAAGAGACCCAGTACTTC.

This clone was recorded only once. The CDR3 protein is CASSQEDSGQGPYGYTF. The CDR3, as DNA: TGCGCCAGCAGCCAAGAAGACTCTGGACAGGGCCCCTATGGCTACACCTTC. The chain links TRBV4-3 to TRBJ1-2, with 8 positions matching TRBD1. V lost 0 bases, J lost 4 bases, and 10 bases stayed unmatched. The CDR3 is 17 residues long. Germline CDR1 is LGHNA and CDR2 is YSLEER.

V gene TRBV10-3 combines with J gene TRBJ2-3; 14 bases are a match to TRBD2. The ends lost 0 bases at V and 5 bases at J; junction bases unmatched: 7. Germline assignment: CDR1 ENHRY and CDR2 SYGVKD. This CDR3 contains 18 residues. The CDR3 DNA reads as TGTGCCATCAGTGAGTCAATAGGGACTAGCGGGGGAGGAGATACGCAGTATTTT. Protein: CAISESIGTSGGGDTQYF.

In the case of this clone: Different DNA sequences within this sample yield the same CDR3. The chain employs TRBV5-1 and TRBJ1-5; D is ambiguous. The V gene's germline CDR1 is SGHRS and CDR2 YFSETQ. The V end lost 0 bases, the J end lost 0 bases, and 7 bases lay between the germline ends. CDR3 length: 15 residues. The chain's CDR3 is CASSLDGYSNQPQHF. CDR3 sequence (DNA): TGCGCCAGCAGCTTGGATGGGTATAGCAATCAGCCCCAGCATTTT. The full variable domain, with the rest looked up from reference TRBV5-1 and TRBJ1-5, is KAGVTQTPRYLIKTRGQQVTLSCSPISGHRSVSWYQQTPGQGLQFLFEYFSETQRNKGNFPGRFSGRQFSNSRSEMNVSTLELGDSALYLCASSLDGYSNQPQHFGDGTRLSIL.

The chain recombines TRBV7-2 with TRBJ1-2; D is unresolved. This CDR3 has 13 amino acids. Per the germline V gene, CDR1 is SGHTA and CDR2 is FQGNSA. The V and J ends lost 1 base and 3 bases respectively, with 6 bases between them. The CDR3 loop reads CASSLEVDYGYTF. In DNA form, the CDR3 reads TGTGCCAGCAGCTTAGAGGTGGACTATGGCTACACCTTC. The entire variable domain, with the rest obtained from reference TRBV7-2 and TRBJ1-2, is as follows: GAGVSQSPSNKVTEKGKDVELRCDPISGHTALYWYRQSLGQGLEFLIYFQGNSAPDKSGLPSDRFSAERTGGSVSTLTIQRTQQEDSAVYLCASSLEVDYGYTFGSGTRLTVV.

The chain joins TRBV7-9 to TRBJ2-2; a possible D gene is TRBD1 (6 bases). Trimming cost V 0 bases and J 2 bases, with 16 bases left between them. Germline V gene lookup returns CDR1 SEHNR and CDR2 FQNEAQ (reference sequence). The CDR3 is 18 residues long. The CDR3 sequence: CASSLAISQGANTGELFF. CDR3 DNA sequence: TGTGCCAGCAGCTTAGCTATATCACAGGGCGCAAACACCGGGGAGCTGTTTTTT. Using reference TRBV7-9 and TRBJ2-2 for the parts outside the CDR3, the full variable domain is DTGVSQNPRHKITKRGQNVTFRCDPISEHNRLYWYRQTLGQGPEFLTYFQNEAQLEKSRLLSDRFSAERPKGSFSTLEIQRTEQGDSAMYLCASSLAISQGANTGELFFGEGSRLTVL.

This chain uses TRBV5-6 with TRBJ2-7; TRBD2 agrees at 9 bases. This CDR3 has 16 residues. The trim removed 3 bases at V and 2 bases at J, leaving 9 bases unmatched. In germline, CDR1 is SGHDT, CDR2 YYEEEE. DNA of the CDR3: TGTGCCAGCAGCTCGGGGACTAGCTATGGTCCCTACGAGCAGTACTTC. This encodes CASSSGTSYGPYEQYF. Using reference TRBV5-6 and TRBJ2-7 for the parts outside the CDR3, the full variable domain is DAGVTQSPTHLIKTRGQQVTLRCSPKSGHDTVSWYQQALGQGPQFIFQYYEEEERQRGNFPDRFSGHQFPNYSSELNVNALLLGDSALYLCASSSGTSYGPYEQYFGPGTRLTVT.

The genes are TRBV4-1 and TRBJ2-7, with TRBD2 matching over 10 bases. This CDR3 contains 18 residues. V shed 0 bases, J shed 0 bases, and the junction held 8 bases outside the gene matches. Germline loops: CDR1 MGHRA, CDR2 YSYEKL. The CDR3 nucleotides are TGCGCCAGCAGCCAAGATCTCCCGGTAGCGGGGGGCTCCTACGAGCAGTACTTC. Translated, it gives CASSQDLPVAGGSYEQYF.

The gene calls are TRBV6-6 and TRBJ2-1; D is uncertain. Germline-derived CDR1 and CDR2 are MNHNY and SVGAGI (reference sequence). This CDR3 region has 12 residues. V gave up 0 bases and J gave up 9 bases, with 6 bases separating them. This CDR3 reads CASSYSDGEQFF. The CDR3 DNA is TGTGCCAGCAGTTACTCGGACGGTGAGCAGTTCTTC.